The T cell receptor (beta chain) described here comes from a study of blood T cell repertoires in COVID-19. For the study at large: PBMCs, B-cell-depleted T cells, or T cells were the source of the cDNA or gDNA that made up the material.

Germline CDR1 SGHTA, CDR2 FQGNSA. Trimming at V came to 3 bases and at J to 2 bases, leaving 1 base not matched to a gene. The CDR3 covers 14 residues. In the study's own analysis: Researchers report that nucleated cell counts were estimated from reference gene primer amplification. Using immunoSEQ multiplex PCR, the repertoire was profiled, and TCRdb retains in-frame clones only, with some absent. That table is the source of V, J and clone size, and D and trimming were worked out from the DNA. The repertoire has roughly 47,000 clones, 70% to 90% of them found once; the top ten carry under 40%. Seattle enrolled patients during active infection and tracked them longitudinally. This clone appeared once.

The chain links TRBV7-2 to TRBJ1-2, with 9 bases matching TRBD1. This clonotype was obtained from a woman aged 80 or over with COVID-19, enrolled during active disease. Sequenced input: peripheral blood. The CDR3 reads CASSLGQGNYGYTF. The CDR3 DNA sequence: TGTGCCAGCAGCTTGGGACAGGGCAACTATGGCTACACCTTC.